This TCR beta chain was captured by sequencing in a study of blood T cell repertoires in COVID-19. Libraries were prepared by immunoSEQ multiplex PCR; TCRdb keeps only in-frame clonotypes and omits some of them. The sample has around 300,000 clones, 90% seen once. Those who participated ranged in age from about 18 to 89 years and resided in about two dozen US areas. The TCR sequence derives from a woman aged 18-29 years with acute COVID-19. Sequencing was performed on PBMCs or T cells enriched from blood (not recorded which).

The DNA of the CDR3 is TGCGCCAGCAGCTTGGGGGCAGGGGGGAGTTCACCCCTCCACTTT. It translates to CASSLGAGGSSPLHF. The rearrangement links TRBV5-1 to TRBJ1-6; 7 bases line up with TRBD1. There are 15 residues in the CDR3. Germline-derived CDR1 and CDR2 are SGHRS and YFSETQ. V lost 0 bases and J lost 9; bases outside the gene matches: 6.